The entry below gives a single TCR beta chain sequence along with its context. No antigen is known for it. This entry belongs to a study of T cell responses to AZD1222 COVID-19 vaccine. Looking at the study overall: Pooled together were second doses at about 4 or about 12 weeks. Whole-study results and caveats: No repertoire was sampled before or during the peak T cell response, only after it.

V lost 5 bases to trimming and J lost 3 bases; unmatched junction nucleotides: 9. The germline V gene has CDR1 SGHAT and CDR2 FQNNGV. This CDR3 has 15 residues. Method: immunoSEQ multiplex PCR; TCRdb's copy keeps in-frame clones and lacks some. The sample shows 150,000 to 200,000 clones, roughly 92% of them seen only once. Sample: peripheral blood, taken on day 0 of AZD1222 vaccination. The V and J genes are TRBV11-2 and TRBJ2-5; 7 bases map to TRBD1. This sequence was found in an adult in good health. CDR3 bases: TGTGCCAGCAGCCGAGCCGGGACAGTAAAAGAGACCCAGTACTTC. Protein: CASSRAGTVKETQYF. Combining the CDR3 with reference TRBV11-2 and TRBJ2-5 gives the whole variable domain EAGVAQSPRYKIIEKRQSVAFWCNPISGHATLYWYQQILGQGPKLLIQFQNNGVVDDSQLPKDRFSAERLKGVDSTLKIQPAKLEDSAVYLCASSRAGTVKETQYFGPGTRLLVL.